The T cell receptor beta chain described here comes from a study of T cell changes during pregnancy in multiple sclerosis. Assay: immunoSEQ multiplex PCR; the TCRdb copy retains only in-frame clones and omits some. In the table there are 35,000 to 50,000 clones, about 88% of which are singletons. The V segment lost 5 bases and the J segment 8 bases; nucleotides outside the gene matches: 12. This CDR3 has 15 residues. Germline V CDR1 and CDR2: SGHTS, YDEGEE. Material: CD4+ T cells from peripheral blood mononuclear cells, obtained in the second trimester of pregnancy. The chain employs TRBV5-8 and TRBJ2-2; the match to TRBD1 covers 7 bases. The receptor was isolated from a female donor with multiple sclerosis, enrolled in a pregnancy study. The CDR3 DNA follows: TGTGCCAGCAGTTCGGAATACAGGGGATCAGGGGAGCTGTTTTTT. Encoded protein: CASSSEYRGSGELFF.